Sequencing of this T cell receptor beta chain was carried out in a study of response to subunit inactivated influenza vaccine. Points from the study as a whole: Every seasonal influenza vaccination brings in few new T cells, the authors suggested.

TCRdb reprocessed the RT-PCR reads via MiXCR and lists one record per CDR3 protein. This sample yields some 500,000 distinct CDR3 sequences, of which 10% to 15% are seen a single time; over 10% belongs to the top ten. CDR1 SGHKS and CDR2 YYEKEE come from the germline V gene (reference sequence). The V end was cut by 3 bases, the J end by 2 bases, with 14 bases between. The CDR3 consists of 15 residues. This clonotype was observed a few times. Its antigen is unknown. The sequence was obtained from a man aged 45-65 years who received an inactivated influenza vaccine. The sequencing used PBMCs from blood, collected around seven weeks after vaccination. The chain couples TRBV5-5 to TRBJ2-5; D is tentatively TRBD1 or TRBD2 (7 bases each). The CDR3 DNA reads as TGTGCCAGCAGCTGGGGGGGGACAGAACAAGAGACCCAGTACTTC. It yields the protein CASSWGGTEQETQYF.